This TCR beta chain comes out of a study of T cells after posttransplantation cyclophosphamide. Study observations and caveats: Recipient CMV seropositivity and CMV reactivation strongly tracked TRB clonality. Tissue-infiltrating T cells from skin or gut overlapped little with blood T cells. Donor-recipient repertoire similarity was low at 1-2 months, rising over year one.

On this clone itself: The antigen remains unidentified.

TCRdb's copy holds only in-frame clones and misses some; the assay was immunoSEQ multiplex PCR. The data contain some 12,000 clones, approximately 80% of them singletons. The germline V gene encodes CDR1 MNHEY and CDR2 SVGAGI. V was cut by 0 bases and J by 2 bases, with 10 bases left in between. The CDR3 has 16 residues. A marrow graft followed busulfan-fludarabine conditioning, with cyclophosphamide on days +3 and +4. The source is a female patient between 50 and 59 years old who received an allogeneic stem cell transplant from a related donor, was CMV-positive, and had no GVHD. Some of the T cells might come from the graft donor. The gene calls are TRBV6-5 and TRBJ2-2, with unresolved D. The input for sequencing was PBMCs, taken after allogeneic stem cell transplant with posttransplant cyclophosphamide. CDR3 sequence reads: CASSYSWRPNTGELFF. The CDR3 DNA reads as TGTGCCAGCAGTTACTCGTGGCGGCCAAACACCGGGGAGCTGTTTTTT.